A selection of T cell receptor beta chains follows, all from one sample in a study of CD8 T cells in Susac syndrome. Each CDR3 protein is one row after TCRdb ran MiXCR on the immunoSEQ multiplex PCR reads. The sample consists of more than 150,000 distinct CDR3 sequences, 90% to 95% of them appearing once. The sample consisted of CD4+ T cells from PBMCs. The source is a human donor in good health. Each CDR3 is given with its conserved first and last residue. Each record gives: V gene, J gene, D gene, clone size, CDR3 protein, CDR3 DNA. The D gene is left open where the match is weak. Clone size is given for some rows only: seen once, a few or many times, or a class if the clone is expanded.

v_call: TRBV5-6
j_call: TRBJ1-2
d_call: NA
clone_size: NA
cdr3_aa: CASSLGGQAPHKSYTF
cdr3_nt: TGTGCCAGCAGCTTGGGGGGCCAGGCCCCTCATAAGAGCTACACCTTC

v_call: TRBV2
j_call: TRBJ2-7
d_call: TRBD2
clone_size: NA
cdr3_aa: CASTTSLAGVHEQYF
cdr3_nt: TGTGCCAGCACGACCTCGCTAGCGGGGGTCCACGAGCAGTACTTC

v_call: TRBV15
j_call: TRBJ1-4
d_call: TRBD1
clone_size: NA
cdr3_aa: CATSSDRAAEKLFF
cdr3_nt: TGTGCCACCAGCAGTGACAGGGCCGCTGAAAAACTGTTTTTT

v_call: TRBV5-4
j_call: TRBJ2-5
d_call: TRBD1
clone_size: NA
cdr3_aa: CASSNGQGANQETQYF
cdr3_nt: TGTGCCAGCAGCAACGGACAGGGGGCGAACCAAGAGACCCAGTACTTC

v_call: TRBV20-1
j_call: TRBJ2-1
d_call: NA
clone_size: NA
cdr3_aa: CSAQTGAPSNEQFF
cdr3_nt: TGCAGTGCTCAAACCGGGGCTCCCTCTAATGAGCAGTTCTTC

v_call: TRBV12-3/TRBV12-4
j_call: TRBJ2-3
d_call: TRBD2
clone_size: NA
cdr3_aa: CASSFRLAGADTQYF
cdr3_nt: TGTGCCAGCAGTTTTCGACTAGCGGGCGCAGATACGCAGTATTTT

v_call: TRBV9
j_call: TRBJ2-7
d_call: NA
clone_size: NA
cdr3_aa: CASSVALGGQQYF
cdr3_nt: TGTGCCAGCAGCGTAGCTCTAGGAGGGCAGCAGTACTTC

v_call: TRBV7-6
j_call: TRBJ2-5
d_call: TRBD1
clone_size: NA
cdr3_aa: CASSLEFGTGAKTQYF
cdr3_nt: TGTGCCAGCAGCTTAGAATTCGGGACAGGGGCGAAGACCCAGTACTTC

v_call: TRBV4-2
j_call: TRBJ2-3
d_call: NA
clone_size: NA
cdr3_aa: CASSQGRSDTQYF
cdr3_nt: TGTGCCAGCAGCCAAGGAAGATCAGATACGCAGTATTTT

v_call: TRBV7-2
j_call: TRBJ1-5
d_call: NA
clone_size: few
cdr3_aa: CASSSAVGNQPQHF
cdr3_nt: TGTGCCAGCAGCTCAGCGGTGGGCAATCAGCCCCAGCATTTT

v_call: TRBV19
j_call: TRBJ1-5
d_call: NA
clone_size: NA
cdr3_aa: CASSIPGRRSNQPQHF
cdr3_nt: TGTGCCAGTAGTATACCGGGGCGAAGAAGCAATCAGCCCCAGCATTTT

v_call: TRBV20-1
j_call: TRBJ1-2
d_call: NA
clone_size: NA
cdr3_aa: CSAGLGGNGYTF
cdr3_nt: TGCAGTGCTGGGCTAGGGGGTAATGGCTACACCTTC

v_call: TRBV4-2
j_call: TRBJ2-6
d_call: NA
clone_size: NA
cdr3_aa: CASSSNRLSGANVLTF
cdr3_nt: TGTGCCAGCAGCTCTAACAGGTTGTCTGGGGCCAACGTCCTGACTTTC

v_call: TRBV5-8
j_call: TRBJ2-1
d_call: NA
clone_size: NA
cdr3_aa: CASSLGDGTHNEQFF
cdr3_nt: TGTGCCAGCAGCTTGGGGGATGGCACCCACAATGAGCAGTTCTTC

v_call: TRBV27
j_call: TRBJ2-5
d_call: NA
clone_size: NA
cdr3_aa: CASSLRQPTQETQYF
cdr3_nt: TGTGCCAGCAGTCTGAGACAGCCTACTCAAGAGACCCAGTACTTC

v_call: TRBV4-2
j_call: TRBJ2-7
d_call: TRBD1
clone_size: once
cdr3_aa: CASSQGDRESDEQYF
cdr3_nt: TGTGCCAGCAGCCAAGGGGACAGGGAATCCGACGAGCAGTACTTC

v_call: TRBV19
j_call: TRBJ1-6
d_call: NA
clone_size: NA
cdr3_aa: CASRSRQDSPLHF
cdr3_nt: TGTGCCAGCCGTAGTCGTCAGGACTCACCCCTCCACTTT

v_call: TRBV25-1
j_call: TRBJ2-5
d_call: TRBD1
clone_size: NA
cdr3_aa: CAVSPGDRARTQYF
cdr3_nt: TGTGCCGTTTCCCCGGGGGACAGGGCAAGGACCCAGTACTTC

v_call: TRBV3-1
j_call: TRBJ2-3
d_call: NA
clone_size: NA
cdr3_aa: CASSQAYTQYF
cdr3_nt: TGTGCCAGCAGCCAAGCATATACGCAGTATTTT

v_call: TRBV2
j_call: TRBJ2-5
d_call: TRBD2
clone_size: NA
cdr3_aa: CASKAGGLETQYF
cdr3_nt: TGTGCCAGCAAGGCGGGGGGTTTGGAGACCCAGTACTTC

v_call: TRBV5-1
j_call: TRBJ2-3
d_call: TRBD1
clone_size: NA
cdr3_aa: CASSTGAEGDTQYF
cdr3_nt: TGCGCCAGCAGTACAGGGGCCGAGGGAGATACGCAGTATTTT

v_call: TRBV12-3/TRBV12-4
j_call: TRBJ2-2
d_call: TRBD1
clone_size: NA
cdr3_aa: CASSLGQGVNTGELFF
cdr3_nt: TGTGCCAGCAGTTTAGGACAGGGCGTAAACACCGGGGAGCTGTTTTTT

v_call: TRBV20-1
j_call: TRBJ2-7
d_call: TRBD2
clone_size: NA
cdr3_aa: CSAKHGGSYEQYF
cdr3_nt: TGCAGTGCGAAGCACGGGGGGAGCTACGAGCAGTACTTC

v_call: TRBV9
j_call: TRBJ2-7
d_call: NA
clone_size: NA
cdr3_aa: CASSSQGQAYEQYF
cdr3_nt: TGTGCCAGCAGCTCCCAGGGGCAGGCCTACGAGCAGTACTTC

v_call: TRBV29-1
j_call: TRBJ2-6
d_call: NA
clone_size: NA
cdr3_aa: CSVESGELGANVLTF
cdr3_nt: TGCAGCGTTGAATCTGGTGAGCTTGGGGCCAACGTCCTGACTTTC

v_call: TRBV20-1
j_call: TRBJ1-1
d_call: NA
clone_size: NA
cdr3_aa: CSAQAGARRTEAFF
cdr3_nt: TGCAGTGCCCAAGCGGGGGCCCGTCGGACTGAAGCTTTCTTT

v_call: TRBV20-1
j_call: TRBJ2-1
d_call: TRBD2
clone_size: NA
cdr3_aa: CSANKRGGYEQFF
cdr3_nt: TGCAGTGCGAACAAGCGGGGGGGCTATGAGCAGTTCTTC

v_call: TRBV28
j_call: TRBJ2-1
d_call: TRBD2
clone_size: NA
cdr3_aa: CASSLVAGHNEQFF
cdr3_nt: TGTGCCAGCAGTTTAGTAGCGGGGCACAATGAGCAGTTCTTC

v_call: TRBV6-2/TRBV6-3
j_call: TRBJ1-1
d_call: NA
clone_size: NA
cdr3_aa: CASSFTGTDATEAFF
cdr3_nt: TGTGCCAGCAGTTTCACCGGGACGGATGCCACTGAAGCTTTCTTT

v_call: TRBV20-1
j_call: TRBJ2-1
d_call: TRBD2
clone_size: NA
cdr3_aa: CSASRGGADEQFF
cdr3_nt: TGCAGTGCTAGCCGCGGGGGGGCGGATGAGCAGTTCTTC

v_call: TRBV6-6
j_call: TRBJ2-5
d_call: TRBD2
clone_size: NA
cdr3_aa: CASNPRGGGETQYF
cdr3_nt: TGTGCCAGCAATCCGCGGGGGGGCGGAGAGACCCAGTACTTC